Sequencing of this T cell receptor (beta chain) was carried out in a study of blood T cell repertoires in COVID-19. Study-level information: Acute-phase and convalescent COVID-19 samples originated in the United States, Italy and Spain. From T cells, B-cell-depleted T cells, or PBMCs came the material, which was cDNA or gDNA.

Clones were read by immunoSEQ multiplex PCR, and TCRdb kept only the in-frame ones, dropping some. The profile covers roughly 110,000 clones, with about 87% appearing a single time and 4.6% taken by the ten largest. Germline CDR1 is GTSNPN and CDR2 is SVGIG (reference sequence). This CDR3 spans 16 amino acids. J gave up 4 bases and V 3 bases, and 11 bases lay outside the gene matches. The receptor comes from a woman in her 50s with acute or convalescent COVID-19. Sequencing input: peripheral blood. The chain has TRBV30 and TRBJ2-1, with 8 bases that match TRBD1. The DNA of the CDR3 is TGTGCCTGGAGCGCCCAGAGGACAGGGAATTACAATGAGCAGTTCTTC. This codes for CAWSAQRTGNYNEQFF.